Below, one TCR beta chain is given with its context. Its antigen is currently unknown. This sample is drawn from a study of beta chain features in type 1 diabetes. Since all of the isolated RNA was reverse transcribed, expressed TCRB transcripts were what got sequenced. Assay: immunoSEQ multiplex PCR; the TCRdb copy retains only in-frame clones and omits some. The sample records 150,000 to 170,000 clones, over 9% being singletons. Overall study results and limits: TCRB CDR3s from Type 1 diabetes patients were moderately but significantly shorter in all four CD4+ subsets. The question of HLA type influencing TCRB rearrangement was one that remained unresolved here.

This CDR3 comprises 14 residues. The germline CDR1 and CDR2 sequences are SNHLY and FYNNEI. Trimming stripped 7 bases from V and 2 bases from J, with 11 bases between. Sampling consisted of one heparinised blood draw per donor, averaging around 120 mL. V is TRBV2 and J is TRBJ2-2; possible D gene TRBD1, 5 bases. Sequencing input: central memory CD4+ T cells from blood. The source is a man younger than 40 with type 1 diabetes. The chain's CDR3 is CASMRQGNTGELFF. The DNA for the CDR3 is TGTGCCAGCATGAGGCAGGGCAACACCGGGGAGCTGTTTTTT.